Sequencing of this T cell receptor beta chain was carried out in a study of shared clonotypes between healthy human individuals. Study-wide results and limits: In several donors, around 5% of naive CD4 clonotypes appeared in common. Represented diversity (both genetic and exposure-history) was limited by the small number of donors.

Repertoires were generated with immunoSEQ multiplex PCR, while TCRdb's copy carries only in-frame clones and drops some. The sample lists millions of clones; 95% were seen once. In the case of this clone: Its antigen is unknown.

Losses at the gene ends were 7 bases for V and 4 bases for J; bases not matched to a gene: 9. CDR1 and CDR2 from the germline V gene are MNHEY and SMNVEV (reference sequence). The CDR3 sequence is 16 residues long. This TCR derives from a young man in good health. The specimen was naive CD4+ T cells sorted from blood. Noted subset: CD45RA+ positively selected. The rearrangement joins TRBV27 to TRBJ2-1, with 11 positions matching TRBD2. In DNA form, the CDR3 reads TGTGCCAGCAAGCCAGGTAGCGGGGGGGTTTACAATGAGCAGTTCTTC. Protein sequence: CASKPGSGGVYNEQFF.